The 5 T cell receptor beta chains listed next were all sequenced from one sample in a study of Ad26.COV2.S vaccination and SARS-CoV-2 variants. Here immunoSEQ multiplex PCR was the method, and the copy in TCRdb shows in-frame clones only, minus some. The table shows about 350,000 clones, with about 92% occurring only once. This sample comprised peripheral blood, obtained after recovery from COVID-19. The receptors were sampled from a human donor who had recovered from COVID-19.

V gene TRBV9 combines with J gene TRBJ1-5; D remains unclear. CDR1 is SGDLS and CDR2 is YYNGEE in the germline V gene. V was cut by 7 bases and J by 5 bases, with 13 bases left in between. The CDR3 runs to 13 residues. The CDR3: CASGSGQDQPQHF. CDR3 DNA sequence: TGTGCCAGCGGCAGCGGGCAAGATCAGCCCCAGCATTTT.

CDR3 nucleotide sequence: TGTGCCAGCAGTTTAAAGTTTAGGTCGCAGACCACTGAAGCTTTCTTT. It yields the protein CASSLKFRSQTTEAFF. The V call is TRBV27, the J call TRBJ1-1; D gene uncertain. The germline V and J ends were trimmed by 2 bases and 4 bases, with 17 bases remaining between them. The CDR3 contains 16 residues. The germline CDR1 and CDR2 sequences are MNHEY and SMNVEV (reference sequence).

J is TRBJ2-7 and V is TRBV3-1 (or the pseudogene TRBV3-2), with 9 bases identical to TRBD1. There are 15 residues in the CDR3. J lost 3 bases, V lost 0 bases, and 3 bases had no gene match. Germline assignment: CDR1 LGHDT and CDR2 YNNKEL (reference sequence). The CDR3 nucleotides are TGTGCCAGCAGCCAAGAGGGGACAGGGCGCTACGAGCAGTACTTC. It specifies CASSQEGTGRYEQYF.

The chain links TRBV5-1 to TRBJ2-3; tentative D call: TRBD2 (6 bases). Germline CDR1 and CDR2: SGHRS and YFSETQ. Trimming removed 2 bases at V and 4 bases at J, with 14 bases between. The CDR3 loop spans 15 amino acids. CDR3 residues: CASSFRLGGADTQYF. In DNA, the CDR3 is TGCGCCAGCAGCTTCCGGCTGGGAGGCGCAGATACGCAGTATTTT.

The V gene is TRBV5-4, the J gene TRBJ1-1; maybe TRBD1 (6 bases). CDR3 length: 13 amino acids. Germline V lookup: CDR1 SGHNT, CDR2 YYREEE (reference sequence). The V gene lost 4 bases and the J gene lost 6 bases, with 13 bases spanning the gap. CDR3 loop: CASSLRQDSEAFF. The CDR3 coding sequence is TGTGCCAGCAGCCTAAGACAGGATTCTGAAGCTTTCTTT.